The clone carrying this T cell receptor (beta chain) was observed a few times. The data originate from a study of T-cell reconstitution after alpha-beta-depleted transplantation in children. It was with unique molecular identifiers that the TCRbeta library was prepared. TCRdb reprocessed the PCR reads via MiXCR and lists one record per CDR3 protein. In the table there are some 500,000 distinct CDR3 sequences, over 25% of which are singletons. The material was PBMCs from the stem cell graft donor, obtained from the stem cell graft. The sequence was obtained from a human donor who donated a stem cell graft to a child with aplastic anemia.

The CDR3 nucleotides read TGTGCCAGCAGTGAGGTACAGGGGCACAATCAGCCCCAGCATTTT. This sequence encodes CASSEVQGHNQPQHF. This chain connects TRBV6-1 to TRBJ1-5; 7 positions match TRBD1. CDR3 length: 15 amino acids. The junction had 5 bases not matched to a gene; V was cut back by 3 bases and J by 3 bases. Germline loops: CDR1 MNHNS, CDR2 SASEGT.